This entry lists 21 T cell receptor beta chains sequenced from one sample in a study of T cell responses to AZD1222 COVID-19 vaccine. Some clones are missing from TCRdb's copy, which holds only in-frame ones; the method was immunoSEQ multiplex PCR. The repertoire holds around 190,000 clones, with approximately 92% as singletons. The material sequenced was peripheral blood, taken on day 0 of AZD1222 vaccination. The source of these receptors is an adult in good health.

The rearrangement joins TRBV9 to TRBJ1-1, with 8 nucleotides matching TRBD1. Germline values: CDR1 SGDLS, CDR2 YYNGEE. V shed 0 bases, J shed 1 base, and the junction held 8 bases outside the gene matches. The CDR3 covers 17 residues. For the CDR3, the DNA is TGTGCCAGCAGCGTAGATAGGCAAGGGACAGGGAACACTGAAGCTTTCTTT. Residues: CASSVDRQGTGNTEAFF. Full variable domain (missing parts from reference TRBV9 and TRBJ1-1): DSGVTQTPKHLITATGQRVTLRCSPRSGDLSVYWYQQSLDQGLQFLIQYYNGEERAKGNILERFSAQQFPDLHSELNLSSLELGDSALYFCASSVDRQGTGNTEAFFGQGTRLTVV.

This chain uses TRBV6-4 with TRBJ1-6; TRBD1 might be the D (5 bases). The CDR3 covers 13 residues. V lost 0 bases and J lost 10, with 7 bases in between. CDR1 is MRHNA and CDR2 is SNTAGT in the germline V gene. The CDR3 is CASSDSRGSPLHF. CDR3 bases: TGTGCCAGCAGTGACTCCCGGGGCTCACCCCTCCACTTT.

The chain links TRBV9 to TRBJ1-1; no firm D call. From germline, CDR1 is SGDLS and CDR2 YYNGEE. The CDR3 spans 19 residues. V lost 0 bases to trimming and J lost 0 bases, with 21 bases between them. The CDR3 region is CASSVAAVAGIDVNTEAFF. DNA of the CDR3: TGTGCCAGCAGCGTAGCCGCCGTGGCGGGGATTGATGTGAACACTGAAGCTTTCTTT.

V usage is TRBV5-4 and J usage is TRBJ2-5; TRBD2 is a possible D gene (5 bases). The CDR3 consists of 13 residues. Trimming cost V 1 base and J 5 bases, with 9 bases left between them. Germline assignment: CDR1 SGHNT and CDR2 YYREEE (reference sequence). This chain's CDR3 is CASSLPRDETQYF. The CDR3 region has the DNA TGTGCCAGCAGCTTGCCCCGGGATGAGACCCAGTACTTC. Full variable domain (outside the CDR3, taken from reference TRBV5-4 and TRBJ2-5): ETGVTQSPTHLIKTRGQQVTLRCSSQSGHNTVSWYQQALGQGPQFIFQYYREEENGRGNFPPRFSGLQFPNYSSELNVNALELDDSALYLCASSLPRDETQYFGPGTRLLVL.

V gene TRBV10-3 combines with J gene TRBJ1-6, with 9 bases matching TRBD1. J lost 10 bases, V lost 2 bases, and 6 bases had no gene match. CDR3 length: 15 residues. CDR1 is ENHRY and CDR2 is SYGVKD in the germline V gene. CDR3 loop: CAISEVDRGSSPLHF. The CDR3 bases are TGTGCCATCAGTGAGGTTGACAGGGGGTCCTCACCCCTCCACTTT.

The genes are TRBV5-5 and TRBJ1-4, with D possibly TRBD1 on 5 matching bases. Germline CDR1 reads SGHKS; CDR2 reads YYEKEE (reference sequence). Deletions cut 3 bases from V and 13 bases from J, with 16 bases between. The CDR3 contains 13 residues. CDR3: CASSSLRTGGLFF. The CDR3 DNA reads as TGTGCCAGCAGCTCGCTCCGCACGGGGGGACTGTTTTTT.

Worth noting for this clone: A read error may account for a junction end that differs from germline. The gene calls are TRBV5-1 and TRBJ1-2, with TRBD1 matching 7 bases. The germline V gene encodes CDR1 SGHRS and CDR2 YFSETQ. The CDR3 is 18 amino acids. DNA of the CDR3: TGCGCCAGCACCTTGATCACAGGGGAGCACAAACTGGGATATGGCTACACCTTC. It yields the protein CASTLITGEHKLGYGYTF.

The chain's CDR3 is CASSPGRGAGDTQYF. CDR3 bases: TGTGCCAGCAGTCCCGGGCGGGGGGCCGGAGATACGCAGTATTTT. V usage is TRBV7-3 and J usage is TRBJ2-3, with 8 positions matching TRBD2. Germline-derived CDR1 and CDR2 are SGHTA and FQGTGA. V was pared by 6 bases and J by 5 bases, with 10 bases of the junction left unmatched. The CDR3 length is 15 residues.

This chain connects TRBV5-1 to TRBJ2-2; no reliable D call. Per germline, CDR1 SGHRS and CDR2 YFSETQ. The CDR3 length is 13 residues. Trimming removed 4 bases at V and 2 bases at J, with 6 bases between. The CDR3 protein is CASSAENTGELFF. The DNA of the CDR3 is TGCGCCAGCAGCGCCGAAAACACCGGGGAGCTGTTTTTT.

The chain couples TRBV30 to TRBJ1-5; the D gene is possibly TRBD1 (5 bases). Per the germline V gene, CDR1 is GTSNPN and CDR2 is SVGIG (reference sequence). The ends were cut back, 3 bases at V and 6 bases at J, with 18 bases in the middle. The CDR3 loop spans 15 amino acids. The CDR3 DNA is TGTGCCTGGAGCGGACCGGGGGGAATCGCTCAGCCCCAGCATTTT. It translates to CAWSGPGGIAQPQHF.

The chain is built from TRBV12-3 or TRBV12-4 and TRBJ2-3; 7 nucleotides align to TRBD2. This CDR3 spans 12 amino acids. Trimming took 5 bases from V and 9 from J; bases not matched to a gene: 5. The CDR3 loop reads CASSQGGDTQYF. CDR3 nucleotides: TGTGCCAGCAGTCAGGGAGGGGACACGCAGTATTTT.

The chain combines TRBV9 with TRBJ1-2; D not certain. The CDR3 has 14 amino acids. Germline CDR1 SGDLS, CDR2 YYNGEE. Trimming stripped 3 bases from V and 4 bases from J, with 13 bases between. In DNA form, the CDR3 reads TGTGCCAGCAGCGCTCCTTGGGTCCCCTATGGCTACACCTTC. Residues: CASSAPWVPYGYTF. Based on the CDR3 plus reference TRBV9 and TRBJ1-2, the full variable domain is DSGVTQTPKHLITATGQRVTLRCSPRSGDLSVYWYQQSLDQGLQFLIQYYNGEERAKGNILERFSAQQFPDLHSELNLSSLELGDSALYFCASSAPWVPYGYTFGSGTRLTVV.

The V gene is TRBV3-1 (or the pseudogene TRBV3-2), the J gene TRBJ2-5; D remains unclear. CDR3 size: 15 residues. The germline gives CDR1 LGHDT, CDR2 YNNKEL (reference sequence). Trimming pared 4 bases from V and 4 bases from J, leaving 16 bases between. The CDR3 loop reads CASSPSILGIETQYF. Written as DNA, the CDR3 is TGTGCCAGCAGCCCTTCCATTCTAGGGATAGAGACCCAGTACTTC.

The rearrangement links TRBV10-3 to TRBJ2-3; 7 bases agree with TRBD2. CDR3 size: 11 residues. Germline CDR1 and CDR2: ENHRY and SYGVKD. Trimming removed 5 bases from V and 15 bases from J; junction bases left unmatched: 8. CDR3 in amino acids: CAISSGTNEYF. The CDR3 coding sequence is TGTGCCATCAGTTCCGGGACTAATGAATATTTT.

The CDR3 spells CASSQAAFVPGLAGHEQFF. Written as DNA, the CDR3 is TGCGCCAGCAGCCAAGCCGCCTTCGTCCCCGGACTAGCGGGGCATGAGCAGTTCTTC. J is TRBJ2-1 and V is TRBV4-3; 12 bases fit TRBD2. Germline V CDR1 and CDR2: LGHNA, YSLEER. CDR3 length: 19 residues. Trimming at V came to 1 base and at J to 8 bases, leaving 15 bases not matched to a gene.

DNA of the CDR3: TGTGCCAGCAGCGTCCCCTTTTGGACAGGGGTATCTGGGGCCAACGTCCTGACTTTC. Translation: CASSVPFWTGVSGANVLTF. The chain couples TRBV13 to TRBJ2-6; TRBD1 matches at 9 bases. Germline CDR1 is PRHDT and CDR2 is FYEKMQ (reference sequence). The CDR3 is made up of 19 amino acids. J gave up 1 base and V 5 bases, and 12 bases lay outside the gene matches.

The rearrangement joins TRBV28 to TRBJ2-2; no definite D call. V gave up 7 bases and J gave up 6 bases, with 15 bases separating them. In germline, CDR1 is MDHEN, CDR2 SYDVKM. This CDR3 is 14 amino acids long. The CDR3 bases are TGTGCCAGCACTTCCACGAGAGGCGCCGGGGAGCTGTTTTTT. It specifies CASTSTRGAGELFF.

The V gene is TRBV7-9, the J gene TRBJ2-3; 7 nucleotides agree with TRBD2. J gave up 2 bases and V 1 base, and 3 bases lay outside the gene matches. CDR1 SEHNR and CDR2 FQNEAQ come from the germline V gene (reference sequence). The CDR3 runs 15 residues. CDR3 coding DNA: TGTGCCAGCAGCTTAGGGCGGGGGATCACAGATACGCAGTATTTT. Translation gives CASSLGRGITDTQYF.

This sequence joins TRBV7-9 and TRBJ2-7, with D uncertain. Trimming stripped 6 bases from V and 0 bases from J, with 9 bases between. Looked up from germline, CDR1 is SEHNR and CDR2 is FQNEAQ (reference sequence). The CDR3 has 13 residues. CDR3: CASSWVISYEQYF. In DNA, the CDR3 is TGTGCCAGCAGTTGGGTCATCTCCTACGAGCAGTACTTC.

This clone was counted a few times. The rearrangement links TRBV7-9 to TRBJ1-5; no clear D gene. Germline CDR1 SEHNR, CDR2 FQNEAQ (reference sequence). V was trimmed by 5 bases and J by 6 bases, leaving 11 bases between them. The CDR3 has 13 amino acids. The CDR3 loop reads CASSPPHGQPQHF. For the CDR3, the DNA is TGTGCCAGCAGCCCCCCACATGGTCAGCCCCAGCATTTT. Supplemented by reference TRBV7-9 and TRBJ1-5, the full variable domain reads DTGVSQNPRHKITKRGQNVTFRCDPISEHNRLYWYRQTLGQGPEFLTYFQNEAQLEKSRLLSDRFSAERPKGSFSTLEIQRTEQGDSAMYLCASSPPHGQPQHFGDGTRLSIL.

CDR3: CASSYLGSSGELFF. In DNA, the CDR3 is TGTGCCAGCAGCTACCTAGGTAGTTCCGGGGAGCTGTTTTTT. The chain has TRBV11-3 and TRBJ2-2; D remains ambiguous. The V and J ends lost 4 bases and 6 bases respectively, with 12 bases between them. CDR3 length: 14 residues. Germline V gene data show CDR1 as SGHNT and CDR2 as YENEEA.